A single sample gave rise to the 3 T cell receptor beta chains below, sequenced in a study of neurological immune-mediated disorders. Each CDR3 protein gets one entry after TCRdb re-called the 5' RACE reads with MiXCR. The sample lists approximately 82,000 distinct CDR3 sequences, roughly 15% occurring once. The sample comprised PBMCs. Receptor source: a woman in her forties or fifties in good health.

This clonotype was seen more than once but under ten times. The chain employs TRBV18 and TRBJ2-7; weak D call: TRBD1 (5 bases). The CDR3 contains 16 residues. Trimming left V 2 bases short and J 3 bases short, with 17 bases between. CDR1 and CDR2 (germline): KGHSH, LQKENI. The chain's CDR3 is CASSPRSGQGFYEQYF. CDR3 coding DNA: TGTGCCAGCTCACCAAGATCCGGGCAGGGCTTCTACGAGCAGTACTTC.

This clonotype was counted a few times. The chain links TRBV12-3 or TRBV12-4 to TRBJ2-5, with TRBD2 identical over 8 bases. This CDR3 has 15 amino acids. The J segment lost 4 bases and the V segment lost 7 bases, leaving 11 bases of the junction unmatched. The CDR3 loop is CASTRRGREGETQYF. In nucleotides, the CDR3 is TGTGCCAGCACCCGCCGGGGCCGGGAGGGAGAGACCCAGTACTTC.

This clonotype was recorded at least ten times. The rearrangement uses TRBV5-6 and TRBJ2-1; possibly TRBD2 for D (6 bases). The CDR3 extends over 16 amino acids. Germline loops: CDR1 SGHDT, CDR2 YYEEEE. V was trimmed by 3 bases and J by 6 bases, leaving 19 bases between them. The CDR3 coding sequence is TGTGCCAGCAGCTCCACCGTGGAGGGAAGGGTCAATGAGCAGTTCTTC. Protein product: CASSSTVEGRVNEQFF.